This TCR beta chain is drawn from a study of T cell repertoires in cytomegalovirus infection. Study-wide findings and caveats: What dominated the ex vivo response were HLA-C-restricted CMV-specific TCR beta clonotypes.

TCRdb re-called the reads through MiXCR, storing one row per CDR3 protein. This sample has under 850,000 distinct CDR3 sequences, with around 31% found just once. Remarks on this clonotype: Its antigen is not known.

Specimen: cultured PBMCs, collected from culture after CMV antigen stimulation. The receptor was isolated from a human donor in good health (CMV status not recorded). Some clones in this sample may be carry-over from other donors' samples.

CDR3 bases: TGTGCCAGCAGTGAAGACAGCAGTGAAGCTTTCTTT. Translating it yields CASSEDSSEAFF. V and J are TRBV2 and TRBJ1-1; no definite D call. The germline V gene has CDR1 SNHLY and CDR2 FYNNEI. Trimming pared 1 base from V and 7 bases from J, leaving 7 bases between. The CDR3 length is 12 residues.